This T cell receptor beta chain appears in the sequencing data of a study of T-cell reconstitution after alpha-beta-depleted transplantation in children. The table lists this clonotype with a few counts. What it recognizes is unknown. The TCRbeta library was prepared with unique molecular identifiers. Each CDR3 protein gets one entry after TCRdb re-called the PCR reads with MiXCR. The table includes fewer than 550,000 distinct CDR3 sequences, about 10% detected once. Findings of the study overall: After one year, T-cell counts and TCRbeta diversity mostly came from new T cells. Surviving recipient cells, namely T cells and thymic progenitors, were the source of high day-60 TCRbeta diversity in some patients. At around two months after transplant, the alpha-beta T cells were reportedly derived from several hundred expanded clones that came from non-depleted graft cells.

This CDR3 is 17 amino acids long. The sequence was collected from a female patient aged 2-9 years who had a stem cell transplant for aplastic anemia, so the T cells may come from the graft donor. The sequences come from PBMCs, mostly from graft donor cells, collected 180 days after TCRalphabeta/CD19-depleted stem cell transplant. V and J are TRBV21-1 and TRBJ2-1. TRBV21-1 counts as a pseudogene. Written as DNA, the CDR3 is TGTGCCAGCAGCGCACAAAGCTGGACCACCAAGGACAATGAGCAGTTCTTC. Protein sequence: CASSAQSWTTKDNEQFF.